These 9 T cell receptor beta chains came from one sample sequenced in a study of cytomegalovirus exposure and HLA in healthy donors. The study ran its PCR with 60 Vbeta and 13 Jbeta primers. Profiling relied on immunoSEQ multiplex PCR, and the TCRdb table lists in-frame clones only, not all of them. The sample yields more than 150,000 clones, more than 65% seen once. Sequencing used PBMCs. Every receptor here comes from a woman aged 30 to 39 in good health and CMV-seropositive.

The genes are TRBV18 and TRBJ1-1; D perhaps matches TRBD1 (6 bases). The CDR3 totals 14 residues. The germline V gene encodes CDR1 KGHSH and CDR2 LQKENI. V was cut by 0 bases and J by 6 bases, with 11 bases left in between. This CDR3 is CASSPPERTAEAFF. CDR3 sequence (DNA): TGTGCCAGCTCACCACCGGAGAGGACAGCTGAAGCTTTCTTT.

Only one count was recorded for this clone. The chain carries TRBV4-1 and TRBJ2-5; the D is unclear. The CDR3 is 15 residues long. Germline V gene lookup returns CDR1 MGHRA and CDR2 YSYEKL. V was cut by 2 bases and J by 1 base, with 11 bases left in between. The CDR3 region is CASSQFQGVQETQYF. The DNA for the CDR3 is TGCGCCAGCAGCCAATTCCAAGGAGTCCAAGAGACCCAGTACTTC.

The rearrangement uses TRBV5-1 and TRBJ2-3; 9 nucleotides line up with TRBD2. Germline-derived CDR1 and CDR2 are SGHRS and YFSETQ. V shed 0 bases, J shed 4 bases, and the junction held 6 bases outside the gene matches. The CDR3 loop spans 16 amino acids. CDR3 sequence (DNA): TGCGCCAGCAGCTTGGCAAATAGCGGGGGCGCAGATACGCAGTATTTT. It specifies CASSLANSGGADTQYF.

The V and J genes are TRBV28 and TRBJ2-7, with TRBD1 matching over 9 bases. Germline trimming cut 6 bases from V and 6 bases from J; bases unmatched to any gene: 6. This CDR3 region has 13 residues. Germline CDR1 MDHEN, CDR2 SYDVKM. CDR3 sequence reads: CASSLATGGEQYF. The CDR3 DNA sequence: TGTGCCAGCAGCTTAGCGACAGGGGGCGAGCAGTACTTC.

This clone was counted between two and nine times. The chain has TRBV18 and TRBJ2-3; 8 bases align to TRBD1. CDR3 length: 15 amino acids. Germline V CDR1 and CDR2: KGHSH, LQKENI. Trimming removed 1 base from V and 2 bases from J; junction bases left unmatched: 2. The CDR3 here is CASSPQTGATDTQYF. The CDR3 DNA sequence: TGTGCCAGCTCACCACAGACAGGGGCCACAGATACGCAGTATTTT.

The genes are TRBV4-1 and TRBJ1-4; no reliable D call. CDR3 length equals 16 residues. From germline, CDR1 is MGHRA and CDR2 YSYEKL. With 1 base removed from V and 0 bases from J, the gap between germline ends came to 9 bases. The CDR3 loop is CASSQGERATNEKLFF. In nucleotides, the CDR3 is TGCGCCAGCAGCCAAGGCGAAAGAGCAACTAATGAAAAACTGTTTTTT.

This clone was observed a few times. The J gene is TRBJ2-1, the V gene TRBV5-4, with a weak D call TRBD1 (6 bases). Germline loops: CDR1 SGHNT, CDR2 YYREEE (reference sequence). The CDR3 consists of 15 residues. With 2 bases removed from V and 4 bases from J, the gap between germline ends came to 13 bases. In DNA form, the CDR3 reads TGTGCCAGCAGCTTAAGACAGGATTTTTACAATGAGCAGTTCTTC. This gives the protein CASSLRQDFYNEQFF.

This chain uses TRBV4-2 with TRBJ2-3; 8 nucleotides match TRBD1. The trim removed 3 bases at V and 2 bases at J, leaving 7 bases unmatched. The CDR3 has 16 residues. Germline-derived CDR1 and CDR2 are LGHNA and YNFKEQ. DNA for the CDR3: TGTGCCAGCAGCCAGTCGACAGGGGACTTCACAGATACGCAGTATTTT. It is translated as CASSQSTGDFTDTQYF.

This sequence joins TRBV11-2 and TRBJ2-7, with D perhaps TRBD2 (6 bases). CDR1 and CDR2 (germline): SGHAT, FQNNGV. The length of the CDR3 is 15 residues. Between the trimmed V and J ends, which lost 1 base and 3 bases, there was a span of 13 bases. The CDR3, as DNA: TGTGCCAGCAGCTTAGGTGCGGGGCCGCTCTACGAGCAGTACTTC. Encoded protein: CASSLGAGPLYEQYF. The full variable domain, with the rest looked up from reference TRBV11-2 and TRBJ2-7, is EAGVAQSPRYKIIEKRQSVAFWCNPISGHATLYWYQQILGQGPKLLIQFQNNGVVDDSQLPKDRFSAERLKGVDSTLKIQPAKLEDSAVYLCASSLGAGPLYEQYFGPGTRLTVT.